This is a list of T cell receptor beta chains from one sample in a study of Tregs in tolerant kidney transplant recipients. The method was immunoSEQ multiplex PCR; TCRdb's version includes in-frame clones alone and lacks a portion of them. This repertoire shows some 66,000 clones, 80% to 95% found once; its top ten account for approximately 10%. The source was CD8+ T cells from blood, collected before the transplant. These receptors all come from a human donor who received a combined kidney and bone marrow transplant. The CDR3 runs from the conserved cysteine through the conserved F or W. D genes are given only for firm matches. Expanded clones are given a class, and other clones once, few, many or no size at all.

>19|-|TRBV11-3|-|TRBJ2-3
TGTGCCAGCAGCTTCAGAACGGGGGACCTTTGGGAAATTGCAGATACGCAGTATTTT
CASSFRTGDLWEIADTQYF
>13|-|TRBV5-6|-|TRBJ2-7
TGTGCCAGCAGCCCGATAGCCTCCTACGAGCAGTACTTC
CASSPIASYEQYF
>15|once|TRBV19|-|TRBJ1-6
TGTGCCAGTAGTATAGGGCGGTTTATGCATTCACCCCTCCACTTT
CASSIGRFMHSPLHF
>13|-|TRBV29-1|-|TRBJ2-2
TGCAGCGTTGTACTAGTTGACACCGGGGAGCTGTTTTTT
CSVVLVDTGELFF
>15|-|TRBV5-1|TRBD2|TRBJ2-1
TGCGCCAGCAGCTTACTAGCGGAAACCTACAATGAGCAGTTCTTC
CASSLLAETYNEQFF
>13|-|TRBV27|-|TRBJ1-5
TGTGCCAGCGGACAGATTAGCAATCAGCCCCAGCATTTT
CASGQISNQPQHF
>15|-|TRBV27|TRBD1|TRBJ2-7
TGTGCCAGCACTCTACCCGGGACAGGGACCTACGAGCAGTACTTC
CASTLPGTGTYEQYF
>15|once|TRBV7-2|-|TRBJ1-5
TGTGCCAGCAGCTTAGTTGGCCATAGCAATCAGCCCCAGCATTTT
CASSLVGHSNQPQHF
>15|-|TRBV14|TRBD1|TRBJ2-2
TGTGCCAGCAGCTTAACAGGGGGCGCGTTCGGGGAGCTGTTTTTT
CASSLTGGAFGELFF
>13|-|TRBV6-1|-|TRBJ2-7
TGTGCCAGCAGTGAAGGCCTACCAGGCGAGCAGTACTTC
CASSEGLPGEQYF
>13|-|TRBV5-4|-|TRBJ2-5
TGTGCCAGCAGCTTCGGCGGAGGGGAGACCCAGTACTTC
CASSFGGGETQYF
>20|-|TRBV19|TRBD1|TRBJ2-7
TGTGCCAGTAGTCCCGTAAGTCTCCTGGGGACAGGGGGCATAAGTTACGAGCAGTACTTC
CASSPVSLLGTGGISYEQYF